This T cell receptor (beta chain) was profiled in a study of blood T cell repertoires in COVID-19. The CDR3 is 12 amino acids. Trimming removed 7 bases at V and 1 base at J, with 8 bases between. Per the germline V gene, CDR1 is SQVTM and CDR2 is ANQGSEA. Here immunoSEQ multiplex PCR was the method, and the copy in TCRdb shows in-frame clones only, minus some. The sample shows under 130,000 clones, 80% to 90% of them seen only once. This TCR derives from a human donor in a cohort sampled during active COVID-19. The rearrangement links TRBV29-1 to TRBJ2-1, with D unclear. Source material: peripheral blood. The CDR3 coding sequence is TGCAGCGAGAAGACTTCCTACAATGAGCAGTTCTTC. Protein product: CSEKTSYNEQFF.